The rows below give T cell receptor beta chains drawn from one sample of a study of molecular identifiers for immune sequencing clone quantification. TCRdb recomputed calls from the PCR reads with MiXCR, one row per CDR3 protein. Of some 93,000 distinct CDR3 sequences in the sample, around 20% were seen once. Sequencing was carried out using naive CD8+ T cells from blood, with Jurkat cell RNA spiked in. These receptors originate from a human donor in good health. Some libraries in this study had Jurkat cell RNA spiked in. CDR3s include the opening cysteine and the closing phenylalanine or tryptophan. The D gene is left open where the match is weak. Expanded clones get a size class; other rows say once, few or many, or leave the size out.

d_call j_call v_call clone_size cdr3_aa
. TRBJ2-3 TRBV5-4 . CASSFFGGATFSTDTQYF
. TRBJ2-6 TRBV4-3 . CASSLNRRGGPASGANVLTF
. TRBJ1-1 TRBV30 . CAWSGGRTEAFF
. TRBJ1-1 TRBV9 many CASSGIGRFAVAFF
. TRBJ2-5 TRBV7-9 . CASSLAIGTPQETQYF
. TRBJ2-7 TRBV29-1 . CSVEVQAQTYEQYF
. TRBJ1-4 TRBV3-1 . CASSQARSFNEKLFF
. TRBJ2-3 TRBV27 many CASSPRLGSTDTQYF
. TRBJ1-5 TRBV19 . CASTPTSAGQPQHF
. TRBJ2-3 TRBV19 . CASSHRVTDTQYF
. TRBJ2-1 TRBV19 . CASSMKGPYNEQFF
TRBD2 TRBJ2-3 TRBV9 many CASSGYSGGGTDTQYF
. TRBJ2-5 TRBV5-1 many CASSPGALRETQYF
. TRBJ2-3 TRBV7-6 many CASGTPLDTQYF
. TRBJ2-1 TRBV30 many CAWSSTGSTNEQFF
. TRBJ1-5 TRBV19 . CARGARRQPQHF
TRBD1 TRBJ1-1 TRBV7-9 many CASSLEIGGVAEAFF
TRBD1 TRBJ1-4 TRBV7-2 many CASSFGQGAEKLFF
TRBD2 TRBJ2-5 TRBV6-5 many CASSPLLADQQETQYF
TRBD2 TRBJ2-3 TRBV7-9 many CASSTLAGAYTDTQYF
. TRBJ2-7 TRBV5-4 many CASSPSTGIGHRGYEQYF
TRBD1 TRBJ2-7 TRBV4-1 . CASSRTGQGSGEQYF
TRBD2 TRBJ2-3 TRBV7-8 many CASSLGGLAGLVRDLDTQYF